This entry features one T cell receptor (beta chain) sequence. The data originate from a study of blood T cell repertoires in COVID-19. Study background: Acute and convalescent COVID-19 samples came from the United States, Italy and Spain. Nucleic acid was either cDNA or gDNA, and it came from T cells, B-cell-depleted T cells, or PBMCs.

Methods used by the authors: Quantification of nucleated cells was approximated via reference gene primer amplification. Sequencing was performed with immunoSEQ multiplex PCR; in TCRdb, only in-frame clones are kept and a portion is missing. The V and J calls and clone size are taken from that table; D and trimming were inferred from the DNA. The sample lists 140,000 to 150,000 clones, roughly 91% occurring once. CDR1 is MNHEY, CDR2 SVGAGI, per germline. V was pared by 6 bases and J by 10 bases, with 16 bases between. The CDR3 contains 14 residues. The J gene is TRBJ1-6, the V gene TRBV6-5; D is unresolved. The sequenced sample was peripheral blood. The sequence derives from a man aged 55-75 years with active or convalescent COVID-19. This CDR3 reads CASRPRLNESPLHF. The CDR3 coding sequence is TGTGCCAGCAGGCCCCGTTTGAATGAGTCACCCCTCCACTTT.